These 13 T cell receptor beta chains were sequenced from one sample in a study of T cell responses to AZD1222 COVID-19 vaccine. The method was immunoSEQ multiplex PCR; TCRdb's version includes in-frame clones alone and lacks a portion of them. The data contain some 180,000 clones, approximately 89% of them singletons. The sequenced sample was peripheral blood, obtained 28 days after the second AZD1222 dose. These receptors originate from an adult who received the AZD1222 COVID-19 vaccine.

The gene calls are TRBV18 and TRBJ1-2, with D possibly matching TRBD1 (6 bases). Trimming stripped 3 bases from V and 4 bases from J, with 12 bases between. Germline V CDR1 and CDR2: KGHSH, LQKENI. The CDR3 loop spans 14 amino acids. The CDR3 reads CASSPSGGGYGYTF. The CDR3 bases are TGTGCCAGCTCACCGAGCGGGGGCGGCTATGGCTACACCTTC.

The CDR3 protein is CATTLGGFSAEAFF. In nucleotides, the CDR3 is TGTGCCACCACCCTTGGGGGCTTTTCTGCTGAAGCTTTCTTT. This chain uses TRBV15 with TRBJ1-1; a weak D match, TRBD1 (6 bases). V lost 7 bases, J lost 6 bases, and 18 bases lay in between. The CDR3 covers 14 residues. Per the germline V gene, CDR1 is LNHNV and CDR2 is YYDKDF (reference sequence).

V gene TRBV10-3 combines with J gene TRBJ2-7, with D perhaps matching TRBD1 or TRBD2 (5 bases each). The V end was cut by 7 bases, the J end by 7 bases, with 17 bases between. Germline lookup yields CDR1 ENHRY and CDR2 SYGVKD. The CDR3 length is 13 residues. For the CDR3, the DNA is TGTGCCATCACTGGGACCCCGACGGGTGAGCAGTACTTC. As protein: CAITGTPTGEQYF.

This sequence joins TRBV19 and TRBJ1-1; 10 bases are a match to TRBD1. In germline, CDR1 is LNHDA, CDR2 SQIVND (reference sequence). Trimming removed 6 bases from V and 0 bases from J; junction bases left unmatched: 4. This CDR3 spans 15 amino acids. CDR3 amino acids: CASRTGQGLNTEAFF. CDR3 in DNA: TGTGCCAGTAGAACGGGACAGGGGTTGAACACTGAAGCTTTCTTT.

The chain is built from TRBV7-9 and TRBJ1-1; 8 bases line up with TRBD1. Germline-derived CDR1 and CDR2 are SEHNR and FQNEAQ (reference sequence). The CDR3 has 11 amino acids. With 5 bases clipped from V and 10 bases from J, the junction kept 3 bases outside the gene matches. CDR3 amino acids: CASSLDRVAFF. CDR3 DNA: TGTGCCAGCAGCCTGGACAGGGTAGCTTTCTTT. The variable domain in full, with the rest retrieved from reference TRBV7-9 and TRBJ1-1, is DTGVSQNPRHKITKRGQNVTFRCDPISEHNRLYWYRQTLGQGPEFLTYFQNEAQLEKSRLLSDRFSAERPKGSFSTLEIQRTEQGDSAMYLCASSLDRVAFFGQGTRLTVV.

The chain employs TRBV10-1 and TRBJ2-1; D is perhaps TRBD1 (6 bases). Germline CDR1 WNHNN, CDR2 SYGVQD (reference sequence). This CDR3 is 16 amino acids long. V was shortened by 5 bases and J by 2 bases, with 16 bases between the two germline ends. The CDR3 DNA follows: TGCGCCAGCAGTCCATTCGACAGGCCTCCCTACAATGAGCAGTTCTTC. Protein: CASSPFDRPPYNEQFF.

The rearrangement links TRBV18 to TRBJ2-1, with 7 bases fitting TRBD2. This CDR3 contains 17 residues. J gave up 9 bases and V 2 bases, and 16 bases lay outside the gene matches. Germline V gives CDR1 KGHSH, CDR2 LQKENI. Here the CDR3 reads CASSPARGISYFSEQFF. In DNA form, the CDR3 reads TGTGCCAGCTCACCAGCGCGGGGGATTTCGTACTTCAGTGAGCAGTTCTTC.

V gene TRBV6-5 combines with J gene TRBJ2-1; 9 bases are shared with TRBD1. V dropped 1 base and J dropped 5; count of bases not matched to a gene: 3. Germline V lookup: CDR1 MNHEY, CDR2 SVGAGI. The length of the CDR3 is 15 residues. CDR3 DNA sequence: TGTGCCAGCAGTTACTACCGGGACAGGGACAATGAGCAGTTCTTC. It translates to CASSYYRDRDNEQFF.

J is TRBJ2-1 and V is TRBV4-1; D ambiguous. The germline gives CDR1 MGHRA, CDR2 YSYEKL. Trimming took off 0 bases at V and 7 bases at J, with 10 bases between the two ends. The CDR3 is 14 residues long. The CDR3 reads CASSQEDRWNEQFF. The CDR3 region has the DNA TGCGCCAGCAGCCAAGAGGACCGCTGGAATGAGCAGTTCTTC.

The chain carries TRBV4-2 and TRBJ1-4; no clear D gene. Trimming removed 3 bases from V and 7 bases from J, with 12 bases in between. CDR3 size: 14 residues. The germline gives CDR1 LGHNA, CDR2 YNFKEQ. Written as DNA, the CDR3 is TGTGCCAGCAGCCAGGGCAGCCCGGGTGAAAAACTGTTTTTT. As protein: CASSQGSPGEKLFF.

The chain carries TRBV19 and TRBJ2-7, with D possibly being TRBD1 (5 bases). V lost 5 bases to trimming and J lost 3 bases, with 14 bases between them. CDR3 length: 14 residues. In germline, CDR1 is LNHDA, CDR2 SQIVND (reference sequence). The CDR3 DNA reads TGTGCCAGTAGTTACGGCTACCAGGGCTACGAGCAGTACTTC. Its translation is CASSYGYQGYEQYF.

The chain carries TRBV19 and TRBJ1-1; no clear D gene. Germline CDR1 is LNHDA and CDR2 is SQIVND (reference sequence). V shed 7 bases and J shed 4 bases, with 13 bases lying between them. The CDR3 has 13 residues. The CDR3 loop is CASKKGRGTEAFF. CDR3 nucleotide sequence: TGTGCCAGTAAAAAAGGGCGGGGCACTGAAGCTTTCTTT.

V usage is TRBV9 and J usage is TRBJ1-6, with TRBD1 matching over 7 bases. The CDR3 covers 16 residues. V trimming: 3 bases; J trimming: 3 bases; junction bases outside the gene matches: 6. The germline V gene encodes CDR1 SGDLS and CDR2 YYNGEE. The CDR3 DNA is TGTGCCAGCAGCGGCCGTCGGGACAGCTATAATTCACCCCTCCACTTT. It specifies CASSGRRDSYNSPLHF. Full variable domain (remainder filled in from reference TRBV9 and TRBJ1-6): DSGVTQTPKHLITATGQRVTLRCSPRSGDLSVYWYQQSLDQGLQFLIQYYNGEERAKGNILERFSAQQFPDLHSELNLSSLELGDSALYFCASSGRRDSYNSPLHFGNGTRLTVT.